A single sample gave rise to the 24 T cell receptor beta chains below, sequenced in a study of blood T cell repertoires in COVID-19. Libraries were prepared by immunoSEQ multiplex PCR; TCRdb keeps only in-frame clonotypes and omits some of them. Here the sample spans over 120,000 clones, roughly nine tenths being singletons. Sequencing was carried out using peripheral blood. The source of these receptors is a human donor in a cohort sampled during active COVID-19.

The rearrangement joins TRBV9 to TRBJ1-6; TRBD1 agrees at 8 bases. From germline, CDR1 is SGDLS and CDR2 YYNGEE. The V gene end was trimmed by 3 bases and the J gene end by 3 bases; junction bases not matched to a gene: 5. There are 16 residues in the CDR3. In DNA form, the CDR3 reads TGTGCCAGCAGCGAGGGGACAGGTGGCTATAATTCACCCCTCCACTTT. Translated, it gives CASSEGTGGYNSPLHF.

This chain uses TRBV5-6 with TRBJ2-1, with D possibly TRBD2 on 5 matching bases. V shed 2 bases and J shed 9 bases, with 18 bases lying between them. The CDR3 has 15 amino acids. Germline V gene lookup returns CDR1 SGHDT and CDR2 YYEEEE. In nucleotides, the CDR3 is TGTGCCAGCAGCTTCCTACTGAGGGCCGAGAGTGAGCAGTTCTTC. Translating gives CASSFLLRAESEQFF.

The genes are TRBV6-5 and TRBJ1-4; no clear D. Germline V gives CDR1 MNHEY, CDR2 SVGAGI. V shed 5 bases and J shed 8 bases, with 18 bases lying between them. The length of the CDR3 is 15 residues. The CDR3 nucleotides read TGTGCCAGCAGTCCCCGGACTGATATGAACGAAAAACTGTTTTTT. Translated, it gives CASSPRTDMNEKLFF.

This clone was recorded once. The chain is built from TRBV7-2 and TRBJ1-1; TRBD1 matches 9 bases. The trim removed 3 bases at V and 0 bases at J, leaving 8 bases unmatched. Germline V gene lookup returns CDR1 SGHTA and CDR2 FQGNSA. CDR3 length equals 17 residues. The CDR3 DNA reads TGTGCCAGCAGCTTTGGGGACAGGGCGTTCATGAACACTGAAGCTTTCTTT. This codes for CASSFGDRAFMNTEAFF.

The chain has TRBV29-1 and TRBJ2-7, with 7 bases identical to TRBD2. V shed 4 bases and J 4 bases; nucleotides not matched to a gene: 10. CDR3 length equals 14 residues. Germline V gives CDR1 SQVTM, CDR2 ANQGSEA. The CDR3 region is CSVVWRLAPYEQYF. DNA for the CDR3: TGCAGCGTTGTTTGGCGACTAGCCCCATACGAGCAGTACTTC.

J is TRBJ2-6 and V is TRBV5-5; tentatively, D is TRBD1 (5 bases). V was pared by 1 base and J by 1 base, with 6 bases between. This CDR3 has 15 amino acids. Germline lookup yields CDR1 SGHKS and CDR2 YYEKEE (reference sequence). CDR3 coding DNA: TGTGCCAGCAGCTTGCAGGGTTCTGGGGCCAACGTCCTGACTTTC. Residues: CASSLQGSGANVLTF.

The rearrangement uses TRBV7-6 and TRBJ1-3; D not certain. V dropped 6 bases and J dropped 6 bases, with 12 bases sitting between them. The CDR3 has 13 amino acids. Germline-derived CDR1 and CDR2 are SGHVS and FNYEAQ. Here the CDR3 DNA reads TGTGCCAGCAGACTATCGACCGAAAACACCATATATTTT. Amino acids: CASRLSTENTIYF.

Here the CDR3 reads CASSIDRGRTGELFF. The CDR3 DNA reads as TGTGCCAGCAGCATTGACAGGGGGCGCACCGGGGAGCTGTTTTTT. This chain uses TRBV7-3 with TRBJ2-2, with 10 positions matching TRBD1. V trimming: 5 bases; J trimming: 4 bases; junction bases outside the gene matches: 4. This CDR3 is 15 amino acids long. From germline, CDR1 is SGHTA and CDR2 FQGTGA.

On this clone: Other DNA sequences within the sample encode an identical CDR3. This chain links TRBV6-5 with TRBJ1-2, with a possible D match to TRBD1 (6 bases). CDR1 and CDR2 (germline): MNHEY, SVGAGI. The CDR3 totals 13 residues. The V and J ends lost 3 bases and 2 bases respectively, with 7 bases between them. The CDR3 is CASSYDRNYGYTF. As DNA, the CDR3 is TGTGCCAGCAGTTATGACAGGAACTATGGCTACACCTTC.

The V call is TRBV12-3 or TRBV12-4, the J call TRBJ2-1; D is unclear. The CDR3 is made up of 12 amino acids. V dropped 3 bases and J dropped 7 bases, with 7 bases sitting between them. The CDR3, as DNA: TGTGCCAGCAGTTTTCCCCAGAATGAGCAGTTCTTC. Translating it yields CASSFPQNEQFF.

V is TRBV6-6 and J is TRBJ1-5, with D possibly TRBD1 on 6 matching bases. V gave up 4 bases and J gave up 5 bases, with 9 bases separating them. There are 13 residues in the CDR3. Germline values: CDR1 MNHNY, CDR2 SVGAGI (reference sequence). The CDR3: CASSLQGDQPQHF. The CDR3, as DNA: TGTGCCAGCAGTTTACAGGGAGATCAGCCCCAGCATTTT.

The J gene is TRBJ2-3, the V gene TRBV10-3; TRBD1 is a possible D gene (6 bases). V dropped 10 bases and J dropped 0 bases, with 11 bases sitting between them. CDR3 length equals 13 residues. Germline V CDR1 and CDR2: ENHRY, SYGVKD. The chain's CDR3 is CATTGSSTDTQYF. The CDR3 coding sequence is TGTGCCACCACAGGGAGCAGCACAGATACGCAGTATTTT.

The chain employs TRBV19 and TRBJ2-3, with TRBD1 as a possible D gene (7 bases). CDR3 length: 14 residues. Germline V gene data show CDR1 as LNHDA and CDR2 as SQIVND (reference sequence). Trimming took off 6 bases at V and 5 bases at J, with 15 bases between the two ends. The CDR3 loop reads CASRTPQGGDTQYF. The DNA for the CDR3 is TGTGCCAGTAGGACGCCCCAGGGGGGAGATACGCAGTATTTT.

This clone was observed once. CDR3 nucleotides: TGTGCCAGCAGCCAAGATAGTACTGGGGCCAACGTCCTGACTTTC. Its translation: CASSQDSTGANVLTF. The chain uses TRBV3-1 (or the pseudogene TRBV3-2) and TRBJ2-6; no reliable D call. The V gene's germline CDR1 is LGHDT and CDR2 YNNKEL (reference sequence). Deletions cut 0 bases from V and 2 bases from J, with 5 bases between. This CDR3 has 15 amino acids.

The gene calls are TRBV11-2 and TRBJ1-5; D ambiguous. Per germline, CDR1 SGHAT and CDR2 FQNNGV. This CDR3 is built from 13 residues. V shed 0 bases and J shed 5 bases, with 5 bases lying between them. The CDR3 region has the DNA TGTGCCAGCAGCTTAGATCCTTATCAGCCCCAGCATTTT. Translated, it gives CASSLDPYQPQHF.

This clone has only a few counts. CDR3 amino acids: CSASRGYLSNQPQHF. The CDR3 nucleotides read TGCAGTGCTAGTAGGGGATATCTTAGCAATCAGCCCCAGCATTTT. The rearrangement links TRBV20-1 to TRBJ1-5; D might be TRBD1 (5 bases). The CDR3 sequence is 15 residues long. Germline values: CDR1 DFQATT, CDR2 SNEGSKA (reference sequence). V gave up 3 bases and J gave up 0 bases, with 12 bases separating them.

This clone showed up just a few times. This chain joins TRBV4-2 and TRBJ1-5, with D perhaps TRBD1 (6 bases). Germline V gene lookup returns CDR1 LGHNA and CDR2 YNFKEQ. The CDR3 totals 15 residues. V lost 0 bases, J lost 6 bases, and 12 bases lay in between. For the CDR3, the DNA is TGTGCCAGCAGCCAAGAAGTGGGGGGGCTTCAGCCCCAGCATTTT. As protein: CASSQEVGGLQPQHF.

The chain couples TRBV6-4 to TRBJ1-5; 9 positions match TRBD1. Germline-derived CDR1 and CDR2 are MRHNA and SNTAGT. This CDR3 has 19 amino acids. V lost 0 bases and J lost 3; bases outside the gene matches: 12. CDR3 loop: CASSDSRTGVISSNQPQHF. CDR3 nucleotides: TGTGCCAGCAGTGACTCCCGGACAGGGGTGATTTCCTCCAATCAGCCCCAGCATTTT.

As to this clone: Other DNA sequences from this sample encode an identical CDR3 as well. V usage is TRBV7-9 and J usage is TRBJ2-3; 12 bases are a match to TRBD2. Germline V gives CDR1 SEHNR, CDR2 FQNEAQ (reference sequence). This CDR3 spans 16 amino acids. Trimming cost V 1 base and J 3 bases; bases outside gene matches: 2. In DNA form, the CDR3 reads TGTGCCAGCAGCTTAGTACTAGCGGGGGGAACAGATACGCAGTATTTT. Protein sequence: CASSLVLAGGTDTQYF.

The chain carries TRBV24-1 and TRBJ2-1, with D perhaps TRBD1 (6 bases). V dropped 4 bases and J dropped 0 bases, with 12 bases sitting between them. This CDR3 contains 16 residues. CDR1 and CDR2 from the germline V gene are KGHDR and SFDVKD. The CDR3 sequence is CATSDQDSFSYNEQFF. In nucleotides, the CDR3 is TGTGCCACCAGTGACCAGGACAGTTTCTCCTACAATGAGCAGTTCTTC.

Only one count was recorded for this clone. The chain uses TRBV27 and TRBJ2-3; 7 bases match TRBD2. The CDR3 is 16 amino acids. V trimming: 0 bases; J trimming: 3 bases; junction bases outside the gene matches: 6. CDR1 is MNHEY, CDR2 SMNVEV, per germline (reference sequence). The CDR3 sequence: CASSLSGGGETDTQYF. Here the CDR3 DNA reads TGTGCCAGCAGTTTATCTGGCGGGGGAGAGACAGATACGCAGTATTTT.

The chain joins TRBV4-3 to TRBJ2-1, with unresolved D. Trimming took 5 bases from V and 12 from J, leaving 17 bases between them. The V gene's germline CDR1 is LGHNA and CDR2 YSLEER. This CDR3 comprises 13 residues. The CDR3 reads CASSTMASPWQFF. The CDR3 DNA reads as TGCGCCAGCAGCACTATGGCGTCTCCCTGGCAGTTCTTC.

The gene calls are TRBV2 and TRBJ2-6, with D possibly TRBD2 on 5 matching bases. V was trimmed by 6 bases and J by 4 bases, leaving 13 bases between them. Germline-derived CDR1 and CDR2 are SNHLY and FYNNEI. The CDR3 length is 15 residues. The CDR3 sequence is CASRALASGANVLTF. Written as DNA, the CDR3 is TGTGCCAGCAGGGCCCTAGCTTCCGGGGCCAACGTCCTGACTTTC.

This clone was picked up one time. This chain joins TRBV19 and TRBJ1-4; D is perhaps TRBD1 (5 bases). CDR1 is LNHDA, CDR2 SQIVND, per germline (reference sequence). V lost 5 bases and J lost 0, with 10 bases in between. CDR3 length: 15 amino acids. The CDR3 DNA sequence: TGTGCCAGTAGTTTCGACAGAGCAACTAATGAAAAACTGTTTTTT. Protein: CASSFDRATNEKLFF.